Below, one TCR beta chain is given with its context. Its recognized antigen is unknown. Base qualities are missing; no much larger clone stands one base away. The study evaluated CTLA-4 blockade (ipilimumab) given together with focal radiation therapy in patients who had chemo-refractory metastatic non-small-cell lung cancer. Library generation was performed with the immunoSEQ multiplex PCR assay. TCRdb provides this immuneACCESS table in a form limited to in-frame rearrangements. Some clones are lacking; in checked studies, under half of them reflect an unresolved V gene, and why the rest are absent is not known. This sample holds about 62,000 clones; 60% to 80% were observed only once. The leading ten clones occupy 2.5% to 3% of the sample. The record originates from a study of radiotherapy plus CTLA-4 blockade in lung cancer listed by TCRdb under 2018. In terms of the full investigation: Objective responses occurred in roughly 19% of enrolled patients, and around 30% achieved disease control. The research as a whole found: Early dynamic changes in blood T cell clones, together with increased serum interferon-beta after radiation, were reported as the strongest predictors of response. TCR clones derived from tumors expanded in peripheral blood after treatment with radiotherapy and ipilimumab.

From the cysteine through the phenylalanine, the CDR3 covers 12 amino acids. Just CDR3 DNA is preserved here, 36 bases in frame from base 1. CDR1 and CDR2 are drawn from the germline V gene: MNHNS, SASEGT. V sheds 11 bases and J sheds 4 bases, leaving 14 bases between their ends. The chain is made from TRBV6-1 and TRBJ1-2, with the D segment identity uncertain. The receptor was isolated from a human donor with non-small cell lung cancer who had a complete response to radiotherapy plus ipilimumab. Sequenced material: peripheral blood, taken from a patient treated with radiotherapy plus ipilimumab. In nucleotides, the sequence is TGTGCCGGCACCGAGCTAGGCTATGGCTACACCTTC. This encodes CAGTELGYGYTF.